This TCR beta chain stems from a study of identical twins (dated by TCRdb to 2015 to 2016). About the investigation overall: The study deep-sequenced TCR alpha and beta repertoires from monozygotic twins, unrelated adults of various ages and cord blood to test whether fetal clonotypes persist. To rule out contamination, the twin experiments were replicated at different times with different library preparation protocols. What the authors observed across the whole study: Because the same donors could not be followed over many years, the conclusions relied on cross-sectional statistical analysis. In monozygotic twins, out-of-frame TCR alpha sharing was systematically underestimated by recombination models, although the models agreed with sharing between unrelated individuals. The excess sharing between twins in beta out-of-frame sequences was weaker because fewer shared sequences reduced the signal-to-noise ratio. Fewer insertions were carried by abundant cord blood beta clonotypes, a similar but weaker trend appeared in young adult naive repertoires, and no such trend appeared in memory repertoires. Out-of-frame TCR alpha sequences shared between twins showed an excess of low generation-probability sequences compared with coincidental sharing between unrelated individuals. Invariant T cells such as MAIT and iNKT could partly confound zero-insertion analyses, though diverse VJ usage argued against this for most clonotypes.

Every donor in the study was a healthy Caucasian. Ten or more counts support this clonotype. The antigen it binds to is not known. Per-nucleotide qualities are absent, and no much larger clonotype sits a single base away. V is cut back by 3 bases and J by 1 base, with 4 bases in the junction unmatched. Counted from cysteine to phenylalanine, this CDR3 has 15 amino acids. The DNA shown is the 45-base CDR3, in frame from base 1. CDR1 and CDR2 are read off the germline V gene as SGHAT and FQNNGV. The protocol used for the library was 5' RACE. This sample was sequenced with an Illumina HiSeq 2000. A universal primer binding site was added through template switching, and the final cDNA carried a unique molecular identifier so that TCR cDNA molecules could be counted accurately. First-strand cDNA for TCR alpha and beta chains was synthesized from specific primers in the conserved constant-segment region. To control for contamination, each cDNA library was double barcoded with a SMART-Mk sample barcode plus Illumina barcodes. TruSeq adapter sequences along with Illumina sample barcodes were introduced in two successive PCR steps. TCR alpha and beta cDNA libraries were sequenced on the Illumina HiSeq platform with custom primers. From the authors' description of their analysis: Raw reads were processed with MiGEC to extract unique molecular identifiers, and MiXCR was used to determine CDR3 positions. Recombination models were inferred per individual with the repgenHMM and IGoR tools using an EM algorithm. Shared clonotype analysis was performed with the tcR package in R, normalizing sharing by the product of cloneset sizes. Out-of-frame nonproductive sequences were analyzed to study raw recombination free of thymic and clonal selection effects. TCRdb trimmed public reads at Q25 via fastp, called clones via MiXCR and kept in-frame beta chains. Each record represents a unique CDR3 protein, reported with the most common genes and DNA among its rows. These V and J calls derive from TCRdb rather than the authors' analysis. This sample gives 1.5 million to 2 million distinct CDR3 sequences in total; roughly 35% of them show up just once. The ten largest clones represent less than 0.35% of the sample.

The chain uses TRBV11-2 and TRBJ2-5, with TRBD2 matching 8 junction bases. The sequence derives from a newborn girl in good health. Sequenced material: cord blood. The CDR3 is CASSFLTSAQETQYF. The sequenced DNA: TGTGCCAGCAGCTTCCTGACTAGCGCCCAAGAGACCCAGTACTTC. Reference TRBV11-2 and TRBJ2-5 genes cover what lies past the CDR3, so the full variable domain is EAGVAQSPRYKIIEKRQSVAFWCNPISGHATLYWYQQILGQGPKLLIQFQNNGVVDDSQLPKDRFSAERLKGVDSTLKIQPAKLEDSAVYLCASSFLTSAQETQYFGPGTRLLVL.